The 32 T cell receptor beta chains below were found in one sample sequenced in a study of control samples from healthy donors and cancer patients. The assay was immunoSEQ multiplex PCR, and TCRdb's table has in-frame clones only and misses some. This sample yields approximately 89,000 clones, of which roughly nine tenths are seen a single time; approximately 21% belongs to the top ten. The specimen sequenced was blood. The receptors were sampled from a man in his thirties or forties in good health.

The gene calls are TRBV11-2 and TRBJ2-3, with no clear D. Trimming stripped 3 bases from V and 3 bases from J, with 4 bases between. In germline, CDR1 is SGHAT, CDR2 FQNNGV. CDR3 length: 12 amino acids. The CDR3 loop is CASSLRTDTQYF. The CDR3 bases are TGTGCCAGCAGCTTGCGAACAGATACGCAGTATTTT.

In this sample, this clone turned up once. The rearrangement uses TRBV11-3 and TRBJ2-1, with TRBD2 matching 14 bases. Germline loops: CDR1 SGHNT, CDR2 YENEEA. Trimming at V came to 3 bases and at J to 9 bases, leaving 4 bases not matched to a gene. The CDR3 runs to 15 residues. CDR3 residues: CASSLGTSGGREQFF. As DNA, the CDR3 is TGTGCCAGCAGCTTGGGGACTAGCGGGGGACGTGAGCAGTTCTTC.

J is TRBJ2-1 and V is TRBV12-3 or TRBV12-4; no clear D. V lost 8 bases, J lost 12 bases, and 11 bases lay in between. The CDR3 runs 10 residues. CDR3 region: CASGSPRQFF. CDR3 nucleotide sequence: TGTGCCAGCGGTTCCCCTCGGCAGTTCTTC.

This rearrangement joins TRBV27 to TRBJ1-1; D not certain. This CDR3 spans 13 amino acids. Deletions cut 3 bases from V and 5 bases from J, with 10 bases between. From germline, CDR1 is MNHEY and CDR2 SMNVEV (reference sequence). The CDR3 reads CASSLSGVTEAFF. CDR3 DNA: TGTGCCAGCAGTTTGTCTGGGGTTACTGAAGCTTTCTTT.

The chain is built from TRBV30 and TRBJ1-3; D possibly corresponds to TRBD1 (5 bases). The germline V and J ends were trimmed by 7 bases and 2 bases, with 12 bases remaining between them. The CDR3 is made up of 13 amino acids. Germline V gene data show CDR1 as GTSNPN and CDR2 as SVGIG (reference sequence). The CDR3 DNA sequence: TGTGCCTCGAAACTAGGGGCTGGAAACACCATATATTTT. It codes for CASKLGAGNTIYF.

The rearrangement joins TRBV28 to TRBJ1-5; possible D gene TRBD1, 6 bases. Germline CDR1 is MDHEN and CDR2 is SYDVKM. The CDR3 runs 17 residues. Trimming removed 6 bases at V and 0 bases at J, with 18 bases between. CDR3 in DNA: TGTGCCAGCAGCCGGACAGAGACACTTTATAGCAATCAGCCCCAGCATTTT. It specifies CASSRTETLYSNQPQHF.

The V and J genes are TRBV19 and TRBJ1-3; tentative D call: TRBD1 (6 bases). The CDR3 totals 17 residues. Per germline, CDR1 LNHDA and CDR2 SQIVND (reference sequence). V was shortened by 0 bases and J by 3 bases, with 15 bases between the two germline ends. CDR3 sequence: CASSIDRQGTYGNTIYF. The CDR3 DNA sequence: TGTGCCAGTAGTATAGATCGGCAGGGGACCTATGGAAACACCATATATTTT.

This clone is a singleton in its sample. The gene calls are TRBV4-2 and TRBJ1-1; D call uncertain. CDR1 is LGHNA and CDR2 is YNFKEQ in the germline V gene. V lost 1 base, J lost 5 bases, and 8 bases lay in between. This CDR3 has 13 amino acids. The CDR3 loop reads CASSQGKGTEAFF. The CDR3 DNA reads TGTGCCAGCAGCCAAGGGAAGGGAACTGAAGCTTTCTTT.

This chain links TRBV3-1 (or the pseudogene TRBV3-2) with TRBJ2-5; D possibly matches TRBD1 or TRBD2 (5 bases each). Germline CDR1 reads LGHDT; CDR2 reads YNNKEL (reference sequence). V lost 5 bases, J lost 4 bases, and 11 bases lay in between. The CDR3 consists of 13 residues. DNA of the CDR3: TGTGCCAGCAGCGAGAGGGACGGAGAGACCCAGTACTTC. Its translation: CASSERDGETQYF.

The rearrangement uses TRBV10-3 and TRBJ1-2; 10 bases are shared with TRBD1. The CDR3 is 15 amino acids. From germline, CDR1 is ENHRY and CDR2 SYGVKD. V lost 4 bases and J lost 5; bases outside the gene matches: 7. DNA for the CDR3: TGTGCCATCAGTGCGGACCGGGACAGGGGATATGGCTACACCTTC. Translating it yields CAISADRDRGYGYTF.

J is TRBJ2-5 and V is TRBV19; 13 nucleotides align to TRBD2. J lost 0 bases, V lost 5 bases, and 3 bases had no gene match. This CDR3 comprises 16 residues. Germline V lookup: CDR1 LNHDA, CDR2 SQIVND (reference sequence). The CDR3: CASSETSGGYQETQYF. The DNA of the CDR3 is TGTGCCAGTAGTGAGACTAGCGGGGGGTACCAAGAGACCCAGTACTTC. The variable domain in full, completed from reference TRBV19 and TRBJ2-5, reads DGGITQSPKYLFRKEGQNVTLSCEQNLNHDAMYWYRQDPGQGLRLIYYSQIVNDFQKGDIAEGYSVSREKKESFPLTVTSAQKNPTAFYLCASSETSGGYQETQYFGPGTRLLVL.

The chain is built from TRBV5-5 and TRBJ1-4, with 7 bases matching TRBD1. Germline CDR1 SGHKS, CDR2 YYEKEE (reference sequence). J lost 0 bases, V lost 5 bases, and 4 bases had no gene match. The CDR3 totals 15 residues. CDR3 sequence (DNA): TGTGCCAGCAGTCCAGGACAGGCAACTAATGAAAAACTGTTTTTT. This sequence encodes CASSPGQATNEKLFF.

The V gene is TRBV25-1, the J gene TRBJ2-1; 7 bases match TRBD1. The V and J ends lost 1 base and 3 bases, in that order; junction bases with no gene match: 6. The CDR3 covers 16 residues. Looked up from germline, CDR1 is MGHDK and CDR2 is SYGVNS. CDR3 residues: CASSESRDRGYNEQFF. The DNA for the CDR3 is TGTGCCAGCAGTGAATCTCGGGACAGAGGCTACAATGAGCAGTTCTTC.

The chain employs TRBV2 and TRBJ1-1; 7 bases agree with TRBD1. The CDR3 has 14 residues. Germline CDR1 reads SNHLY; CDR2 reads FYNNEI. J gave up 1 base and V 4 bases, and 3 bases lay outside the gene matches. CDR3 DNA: TGTGCCAGCAGTGGCAGGGGGGGGAACACTGAAGCTTTCTTT. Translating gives CASSGRGGNTEAFF.

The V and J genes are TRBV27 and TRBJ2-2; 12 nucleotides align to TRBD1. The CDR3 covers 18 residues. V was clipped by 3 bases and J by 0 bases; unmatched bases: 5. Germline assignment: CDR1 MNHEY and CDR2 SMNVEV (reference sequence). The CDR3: CASSLSRDRGPNTGELFF. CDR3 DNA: TGTGCCAGCAGTTTGTCCCGGGACAGGGGGCCGAACACCGGGGAGCTGTTTTTT.

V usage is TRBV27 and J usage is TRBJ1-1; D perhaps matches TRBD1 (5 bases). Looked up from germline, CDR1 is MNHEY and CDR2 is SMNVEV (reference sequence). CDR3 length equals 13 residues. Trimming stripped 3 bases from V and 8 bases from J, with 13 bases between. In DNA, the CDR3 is TGTGCCAGCAGTTTTTCGGGGGATGGAGAAGCTTTCTTT. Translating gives CASSFSGDGEAFF.

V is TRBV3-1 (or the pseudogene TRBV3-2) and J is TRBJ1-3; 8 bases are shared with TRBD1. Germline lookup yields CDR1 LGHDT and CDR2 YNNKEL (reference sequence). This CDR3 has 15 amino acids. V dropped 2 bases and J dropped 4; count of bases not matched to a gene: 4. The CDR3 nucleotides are TGTGCCAGCAGCCAACGACAGGGGTACGGAAACACCATATATTTT. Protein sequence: CASSQRQGYGNTIYF.

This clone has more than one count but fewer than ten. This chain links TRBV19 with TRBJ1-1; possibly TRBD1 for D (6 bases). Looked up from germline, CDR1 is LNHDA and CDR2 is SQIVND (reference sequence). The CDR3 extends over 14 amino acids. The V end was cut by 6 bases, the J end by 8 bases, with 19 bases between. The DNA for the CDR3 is TGTGCCAGTAGCCTGACCTCAGGGGTAAAGGAAGCTTTCTTT. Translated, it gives CASSLTSGVKEAFF.

The CDR3 is CASSSGTPVADTQYF. The CDR3 DNA reads as TGTGCCAGCAGTTCCGGGACACCGGTGGCAGATACGCAGTATTTT. This sequence joins TRBV27 and TRBJ2-3; maybe TRBD1 (6 bases). V lost 4 bases and J 4 bases, leaving 15 bases between the germline ends. The length of the CDR3 is 15 residues. The germline gives CDR1 MNHEY, CDR2 SMNVEV (reference sequence).

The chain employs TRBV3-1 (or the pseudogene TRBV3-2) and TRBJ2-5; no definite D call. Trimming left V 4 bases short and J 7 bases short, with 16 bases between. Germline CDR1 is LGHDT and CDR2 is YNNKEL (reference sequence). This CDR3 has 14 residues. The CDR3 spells CASSLLIGKGTQYF. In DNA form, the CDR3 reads TGTGCCAGCAGCCTTCTAATTGGGAAGGGGACCCAGTACTTC.

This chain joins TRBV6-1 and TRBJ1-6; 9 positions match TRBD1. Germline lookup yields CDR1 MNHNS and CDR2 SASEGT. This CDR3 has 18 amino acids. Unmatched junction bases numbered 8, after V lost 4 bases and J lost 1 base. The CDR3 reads CASSASDRGYSYNSPLHF. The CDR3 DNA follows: TGTGCCAGCAGTGCCTCGGACAGGGGTTATTCCTATAATTCACCCCTCCACTTT.

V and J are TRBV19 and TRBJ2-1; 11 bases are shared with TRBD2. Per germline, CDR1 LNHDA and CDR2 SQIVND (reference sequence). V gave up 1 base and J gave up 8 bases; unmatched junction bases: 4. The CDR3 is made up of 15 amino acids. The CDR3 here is CASSIGGLAVHEQFF. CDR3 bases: TGTGCCAGTAGTATAGGGGGACTAGCGGTCCATGAGCAGTTCTTC.

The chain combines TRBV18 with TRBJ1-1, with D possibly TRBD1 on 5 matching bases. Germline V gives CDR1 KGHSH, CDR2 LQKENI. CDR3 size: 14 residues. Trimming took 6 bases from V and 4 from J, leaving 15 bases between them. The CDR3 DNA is TGTGCCAGCTCTGGTTCGGGGGGGGTCACTGAAGCTTTCTTT. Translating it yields CASSGSGGVTEAFF.

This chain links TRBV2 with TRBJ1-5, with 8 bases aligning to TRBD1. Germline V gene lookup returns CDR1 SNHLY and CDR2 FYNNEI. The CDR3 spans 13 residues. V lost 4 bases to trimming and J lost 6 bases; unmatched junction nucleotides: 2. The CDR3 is CASSGQGPQPQHF. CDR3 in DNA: TGTGCCAGCAGTGGACAGGGGCCTCAGCCCCAGCATTTT.

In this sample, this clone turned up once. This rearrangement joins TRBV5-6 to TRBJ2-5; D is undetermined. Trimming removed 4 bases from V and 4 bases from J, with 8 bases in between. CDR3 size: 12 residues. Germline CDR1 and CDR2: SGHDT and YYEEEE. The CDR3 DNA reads TGTGCCAGCAGCCCAGCCCGAGAGACCCAGTACTTC. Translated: CASSPARETQYF.

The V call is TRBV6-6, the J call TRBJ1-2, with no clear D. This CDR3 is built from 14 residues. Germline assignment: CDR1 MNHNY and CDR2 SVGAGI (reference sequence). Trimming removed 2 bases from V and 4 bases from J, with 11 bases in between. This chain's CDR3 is CASSYGQGVYGYTF. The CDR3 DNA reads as TGTGCCAGCAGTTACGGTCAAGGAGTCTATGGCTACACCTTC.

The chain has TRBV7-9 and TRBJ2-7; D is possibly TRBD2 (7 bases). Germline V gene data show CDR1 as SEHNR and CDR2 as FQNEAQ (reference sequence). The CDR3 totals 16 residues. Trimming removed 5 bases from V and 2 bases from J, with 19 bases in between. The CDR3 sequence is CASSPGGPLDPYEQYF. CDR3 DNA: TGTGCCAGCAGCCCGGGGGGCCCATTGGACCCCTACGAGCAGTACTTC.

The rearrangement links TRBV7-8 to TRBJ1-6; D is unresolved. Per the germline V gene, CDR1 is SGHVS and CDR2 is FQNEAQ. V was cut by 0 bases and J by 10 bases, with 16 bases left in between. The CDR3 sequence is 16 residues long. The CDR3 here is CASSLALVQMGSPLHF. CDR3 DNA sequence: TGTGCCAGCAGCTTAGCGCTCGTGCAGATGGGATCACCCCTCCACTTT.

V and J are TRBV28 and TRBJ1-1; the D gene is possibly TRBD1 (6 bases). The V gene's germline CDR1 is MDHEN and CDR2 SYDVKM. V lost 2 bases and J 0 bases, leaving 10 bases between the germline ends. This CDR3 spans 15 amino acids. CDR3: CASSLPGAMNTEAFF. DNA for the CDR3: TGTGCCAGCAGTTTACCAGGGGCCATGAACACTGAAGCTTTCTTT.

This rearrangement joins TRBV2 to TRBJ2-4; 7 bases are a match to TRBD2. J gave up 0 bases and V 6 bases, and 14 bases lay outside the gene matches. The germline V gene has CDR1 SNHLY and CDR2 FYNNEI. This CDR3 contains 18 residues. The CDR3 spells CASRAPITSVLAKNIQYF. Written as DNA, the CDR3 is TGTGCCAGCAGGGCACCTATTACTAGCGTACTAGCCAAAAACATTCAGTACTTC.

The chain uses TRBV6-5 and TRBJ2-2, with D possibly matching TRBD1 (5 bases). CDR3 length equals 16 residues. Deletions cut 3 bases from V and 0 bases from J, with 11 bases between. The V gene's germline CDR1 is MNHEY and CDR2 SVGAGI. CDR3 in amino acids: CASSYEVQANTGELFF. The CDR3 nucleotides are TGTGCCAGCAGTTATGAAGTACAGGCGAACACCGGGGAGCTGTTTTTT.

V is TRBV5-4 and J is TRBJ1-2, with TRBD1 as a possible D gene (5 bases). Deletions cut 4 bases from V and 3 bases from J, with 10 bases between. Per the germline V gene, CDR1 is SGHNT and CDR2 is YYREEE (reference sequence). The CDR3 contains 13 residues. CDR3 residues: CASSTGTDYGYTF. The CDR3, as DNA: TGTGCCAGCAGCACTGGGACGGACTATGGCTACACCTTC.